Following are 28 T cell receptor beta chains from one sample sequenced in a study of blood T cell repertoires in COVID-19 (dated by TCRdb to 2020 to 2022). Library creation used the immunoSEQ multiplex PCR assay. TCRdb took over this immuneACCESS table, retaining in-frame rearrangements with V and J assigned. Such tables are incomplete; in checked studies, under half of the missing clones stem from an unresolved V gene, and the remainder is unexplained. This sample lists approximately 90,000 clones; 90% were detected once. The top ten clonotypes cover 1.5% to 2% of the sample. Sequenced input: peripheral blood. Receptors originate from a man in his sixties with acute or convalescent COVID-19.

The genes are TRBV6-5 and TRBJ1-5; the D gene is possibly TRBD1 (5 bases). There are 12 residues in the CDR3. Trimming left V 6 bases short and J 9 bases short, with 12 bases between. CDR1 and CDR2 from the germline V gene are MNHEY and SVGAGI. CDR3 coding DNA: TGTGCCAGCAGCCAGGGACTTGGGCCCCAGCATTTT. Encoded protein: CASSQGLGPQHF.

In DNA, the CDR3 is TGTGCCAGCAGCTTAACCGGGACAACTTTAAGCTCCTACGAGCAGTACTTC. Translating gives CASSLTGTTLSSYEQYF. The chain employs TRBV11-2 and TRBJ2-7, with a possible D match to TRBD1 (6 bases). The CDR3 runs 17 residues. V lost 2 bases, J lost 0 bases, and 17 bases lay in between. The germline gives CDR1 SGHAT, CDR2 FQNNGV.

This clone was counted a single time. J is TRBJ1-2 and V is TRBV6-5; 9 positions agree with TRBD1. Germline CDR1 is MNHEY and CDR2 is SVGAGI. After removal of 5 bases from V and 8 bases from J, the junction contained 9 bases not matched to a gene. The CDR3 extends over 14 amino acids. The CDR3 loop is CASSPTGQGSGYTF. The CDR3 bases are TGTGCCAGCAGTCCCACGGGACAGGGTAGCGGCTACACCTTC.

The chain has TRBV7-9 and TRBJ1-4; a weak D match, TRBD1 (6 bases). Germline-derived CDR1 and CDR2 are SEHNR and FQNEAQ (reference sequence). CDR3 length: 15 amino acids. V was trimmed by 1 base and J by 4 bases, leaving 10 bases between them. The CDR3 bases are TGTGCCAGCAGCTTAGGGACAGCAAATAATGAAAAACTGTTTTTT. Protein product: CASSLGTANNEKLFF. The complete variable domain, with remaining parts taken from reference TRBV7-9 and TRBJ1-4, reads DTGVSQNPRHKITKRGQNVTFRCDPISEHNRLYWYRQTLGQGPEFLTYFQNEAQLEKSRLLSDRFSAERPKGSFSTLEIQRTEQGDSAMYLCASSLGTANNEKLFFGSGTQLSVL.

V is TRBV7-2 and J is TRBJ2-3, with 9 bases identical to TRBD2. J lost 0 bases, V lost 6 bases, and 7 bases had no gene match. In germline, CDR1 is SGHTA, CDR2 FQGNSA. The CDR3 consists of 16 residues. The CDR3 here is CASSFVAGASTDTQYF. CDR3 coding DNA: TGTGCCAGCAGTTTCGTAGCGGGGGCTAGCACAGATACGCAGTATTTT.

This rearrangement joins TRBV24-1 to TRBJ2-3; a weak D match, TRBD2 (5 bases). CDR1 and CDR2 from the germline V gene are KGHDR and SFDVKD. This CDR3 has 14 amino acids. Trimming removed 5 bases at V and 2 bases at J, with 10 bases between. This CDR3 is CATSGGLSTDTQYF. The CDR3 coding sequence is TGTGCCACCAGTGGAGGACTTTCCACAGATACGCAGTATTTT.

V is TRBV12-3 or TRBV12-4 and J is TRBJ2-7, with a possible D match to TRBD2 (6 bases). The CDR3 is 12 residues long. Trimming removed 5 bases at V and 4 bases at J, with 9 bases between. CDR3 amino acids: CASSRGGYEQYF. CDR3 coding DNA: TGTGCCAGCAGTCGAGGAGGGTACGAGCAGTACTTC.

This clone has only one observation. Germline is not matched at one junction end, which may reflect a read error. The rearrangement links TRBV2 to TRBJ2-7, with 9 positions matching TRBD1. The CDR3 is made up of 13 amino acids. The V gene's germline CDR1 is SNHLY and CDR2 FYNNEI. The CDR3 loop is CASSDGFGQGHAF. CDR3 in DNA: TGTGCCAGCAGTGATGGGTTTGGACAGGGGCACGCCTTC.

This clone came up once. The chain has TRBV15 and TRBJ2-5; 9 nucleotides line up with TRBD2. CDR3 size: 15 residues. Germline V gives CDR1 LNHNV, CDR2 YYDKDF (reference sequence). Losses at the gene ends were 5 bases for V and 5 bases for J; bases not matched to a gene: 9. CDR3 in amino acids: CATSPIAGARETQYF. For the CDR3, the DNA is TGTGCCACCAGCCCTATAGCGGGGGCACGGGAGACCCAGTACTTC.

The V call is TRBV7-8, the J call TRBJ2-2; D not certain. CDR1 SGHVS and CDR2 FQNEAQ come from the germline V gene. The V end lost 5 bases, the J end lost 2 bases, and 18 bases lay between the germline ends. The CDR3 has 17 residues. The CDR3 sequence is CASSPLTTSHNTGELFF. In nucleotides, the CDR3 is TGTGCCAGCAGCCCCCTCACTACCTCCCATAACACCGGGGAGCTGTTTTTT.

The chain recombines TRBV5-4 with TRBJ1-2; D is unresolved. The V end was cut by 0 bases, the J end by 3 bases, with 3 bases between. Germline V gene data show CDR1 as SGHNT and CDR2 as YYREEE (reference sequence). This CDR3 is built from 12 residues. CDR3 protein: CASSLGDYGYTF. The CDR3 bases are TGTGCCAGCAGCTTGGGAGACTATGGCTACACCTTC.

The sample holds one count of this clone. The V gene is TRBV19, the J gene TRBJ1-5; 10 nucleotides agree with TRBD1. The CDR3 contains 15 residues. In germline, CDR1 is LNHDA, CDR2 SQIVND (reference sequence). V gave up 7 bases and J gave up 4 bases; unmatched junction bases: 7. DNA of the CDR3: TGTGCCAGTAAGGTTCGACAGGGGGCAAATCAGCCCCAGCATTTT. Amino acids: CASKVRQGANQPQHF.

The chain couples TRBV28 to TRBJ1-2, with 8 nucleotides matching TRBD1. V dropped 8 bases and J dropped 3; count of bases not matched to a gene: 5. This CDR3 has 13 residues. Germline values: CDR1 MDHEN, CDR2 SYDVKM. CDR3 residues: CASGGQEYYGYTF. CDR3 nucleotide sequence: TGTGCCAGCGGGGGACAGGAATACTATGGCTACACCTTC.

The DNA of the CDR3 is TGTGCCAGCAGTGAAGAGCGGGGGGGGTTCACAGATACGCAGTATTTT. This gives the protein CASSEERGGFTDTQYF. V is TRBV6-1 and J is TRBJ2-3, with TRBD2 matching over 10 bases. CDR3 length equals 16 residues. V lost 1 base, J lost 2 bases, and 3 bases stayed unmatched. From germline, CDR1 is MNHNS and CDR2 SASEGT.

The rearrangement links TRBV7-9 to TRBJ1-6; maybe TRBD1 (5 bases). The CDR3 loop spans 14 amino acids. Germline-derived CDR1 and CDR2 are SEHNR and FQNEAQ (reference sequence). V shed 6 bases and J shed 7 bases, with 13 bases lying between them. The CDR3 region has the DNA TGTGCCAGCAGACGGGACTTTCCGAATTCACCCCTCCACTTT. Amino acids: CASRRDFPNSPLHF.

J is TRBJ2-2 and V is TRBV30, with D perhaps TRBD1 (5 bases). The CDR3 is 15 amino acids. Trimming took off 0 bases at V and 0 bases at J, with 8 bases between the two ends. Looked up from germline, CDR1 is GTSNPN and CDR2 is SVGIG (reference sequence). The CDR3 reads CAWSVQVTNTGELFF. The CDR3 bases are TGTGCCTGGAGTGTACAGGTCACGAACACCGGGGAGCTGTTTTTT.

This chain uses TRBV7-5 with TRBJ1-1. TRBV7-5 is designated a pseudogene. The CDR3 has 15 residues. This CDR3 is CARSLNRGGNTEAFF. CDR3 nucleotide sequence: TGTGCCAGAAGCTTAAATCGGGGAGGTAACACTGAAGCTTTCTTT.

CDR3 amino acids: CAISSSWGDTGELFF. CDR3 DNA: TGTGCCATCAGCTCCTCTTGGGGCGACACCGGGGAGCTGTTTTTT. The chain links TRBV10-3 to TRBJ2-2, with a weak D call TRBD1 (5 bases). Germline values: CDR1 ENHRY, CDR2 SYGVKD. The CDR3 sequence is 15 residues long. The V and J ends lost 6 bases and 3 bases respectively, with 14 bases between them.

V usage is TRBV14 and J usage is TRBJ2-7, with 7 bases that match TRBD1. V was clipped by 4 bases and J by 12 bases; unmatched bases: 15. The CDR3 loop spans 14 amino acids. Germline CDR1 reads SGHDN; CDR2 reads FVKESK. The CDR3 region has the DNA TGTGCCAGCAGCCTCCTTTCTTACAGGGGCACAGTGTACGTC. Protein: CASSLLSYRGTVYV.

The genes are TRBV6-5 and TRBJ1-5, with TRBD1 identical over 10 bases. V gave up 9 bases and J gave up 6 bases; unmatched junction bases: 11. Germline CDR1 is MNHEY and CDR2 is SVGAGI. This CDR3 has 15 amino acids. CDR3 sequence: CASAPGGQGSQPQHF. The CDR3 coding sequence is TGTGCCAGTGCCCCCGGGGGACAGGGGAGTCAGCCCCAGCATTTT.

This clone is a singleton in its sample. The V call is TRBV3-1 (or the pseudogene TRBV3-2), the J call TRBJ1-2; 8 positions agree with TRBD1. This CDR3 comprises 14 residues. The V gene end was trimmed by 4 bases and the J gene end by 4 bases; junction bases not matched to a gene: 5. In germline, CDR1 is LGHDT, CDR2 YNNKEL (reference sequence). CDR3 region: CASSRAGGVYGYTF. In nucleotides, the CDR3 is TGTGCCAGCAGCCGAGCAGGGGGCGTCTATGGCTACACCTTC.

The chain carries TRBV5-4 and TRBJ1-4; 7 bases are a match to TRBD1. Germline CDR1 is SGHNT and CDR2 is YYREEE (reference sequence). The V and J ends lost 3 bases and 8 bases, in that order; junction bases with no gene match: 13. This CDR3 is built from 16 residues. CDR3 in amino acids: CASSSKTTGVREKLFF. CDR3 nucleotide sequence: TGTGCCAGCAGCTCTAAAACAACAGGGGTGAGGGAAAAACTGTTTTTT.

This clone was counted a single time. The chain links TRBV5-5 to TRBJ1-2; TRBD1 agrees at 9 bases. The CDR3 length is 14 residues. From germline, CDR1 is SGHKS and CDR2 YYEKEE (reference sequence). V lost 2 bases to trimming and J lost 5 bases; unmatched junction nucleotides: 4. As DNA, the CDR3 is TGTGCCAGCAGCTTTGGACAGGGGAGGTATGGCTACACCTTC. Encoded protein: CASSFGQGRYGYTF.

This clone is a singleton in its sample. The chain joins TRBV21-1 to TRBJ2-7; the table's D call TRBD1 went unverified against the DNA. TRBV21-1 is termed a pseudogene. This CDR3 comprises 16 residues. CDR3 sequence reads: CASSKEVRGQTYEQYV. The CDR3 DNA reads TGTGCCAGCAGCAAAGAGGTACGGGGACAGACCTACGAGCAGTACGTC.

The chain carries TRBV6-6 and TRBJ2-3; 11 nucleotides align to TRBD2. Trimming removed 4 bases from V and 0 bases from J; junction bases left unmatched: 3. Germline CDR1 MNHNY, CDR2 SVGAGI (reference sequence). The CDR3 consists of 16 residues. The CDR3 DNA reads TGTGCCAGCAGTTTGGGACTAGCGGTGAGCACAGATACGCAGTATTTT. Translation: CASSLGLAVSTDTQYF.

This clone has just one count. This chain joins TRBV29-1 and TRBJ2-7; D possibly corresponds to TRBD1 (5 bases). This CDR3 has 15 residues. CDR1 is SQVTM and CDR2 is ANQGSEA in the germline V gene. V was trimmed by 4 bases and J by 0 bases, leaving 16 bases between them. The CDR3 coding sequence is TGCAGCGTTGCCACAACAGGAACACCCTCCTACGAGCAGTACTTC. This codes for CSVATTGTPSYEQYF.

The chain joins TRBV6-1 to TRBJ1-5, with D unresolved. V lost 2 bases to trimming and J lost 3 bases, with 11 bases between them. Germline lookup yields CDR1 MNHNS and CDR2 SASEGT. The CDR3 spans 15 residues. The CDR3 DNA follows: TGTGCCAGCAGTGAAATGTCCAGTACCAATCAGCCCCAGCATTTT. This translates into CASSEMSSTNQPQHF.

The rearrangement links TRBV19 to TRBJ2-6; 8 bases align to TRBD1. The germline V gene has CDR1 LNHDA and CDR2 SQIVND (reference sequence). With V trimmed by 10 bases and J by 0 bases, 14 bases remained unmatched. The CDR3 has 18 residues. The CDR3 DNA is TGTGCCACGTCCGAGACAGGGGCGAGACCCTCTGGGGCCAACGTCCTGACTTTC. Protein: CATSETGARPSGANVLTF.